This T cell receptor (beta chain) was found in a study of regulatory T cells in long-lasting Graves disease. Study-level points and caveats: Persistent disease favored TRBV28, TRBJ1-2 and TRBJ2-5. Small sample size may have lowered accuracy.

Time point defined: persistent/refractory GD, antithyroid drugs over 5 years with positive TRAb. Scientists built the TCR library using RNA that was extracted from PBMCs. It was an endocrinology department in Xi'an, China, that provided the patients. EDTA tubes were used for drawing nine milliliters of peripheral blood. In regard to this clonotype: Its specificity is not known.

The CDR3 sequence is 12 residues long. Germline V lookup: CDR1 GTSNPN, CDR2 SVGIG (reference sequence). The V and J ends lost 0 bases and 8 bases respectively, with 10 bases between them. Construction of TCR beta libraries relied on iRepertoire HTBI primers and on Arm-PCR targeting CDR3 regions. MiXCR, run by TCRdb on the multiplex PCR reads, gives a single entry per CDR3 protein. The data hold roughly 700,000 distinct CDR3 sequences, with 25% to 35% observed a single time. The chain has TRBV30 and TRBJ1-2; D is ambiguous. The receptor was isolated from a female donor with Graves disease. Sequencing used peripheral blood mononuclear cells (PBMCs), obtained when the disease was refractory, from a patient treated with antithyroid drugs. CDR3 sequence reads: CAWSVTPIGYTF. The CDR3 bases are TGTGCCTGGAGTGTTACTCCAATCGGCTACACCTTC.